Listed below are T cell receptor beta chains from one sample, sequenced in a study of spatial heterogeneity in lung cancer. Via MiXCR, TCRdb re-called the 5' RACE reads, giving one row per CDR3 protein. The sample lists approximately 44,000 distinct CDR3 sequences, approximately 13% occurring once. The material sequenced was PBMCs, taken at surgery. Receptors originate from a male donor with early-stage non-small cell lung cancer. The CDR3 runs from the conserved cysteine through the conserved F or W.

>TRBV12-3/TRBV12-4|15|TRBJ1-1
CASSFRGGWDTEAFF
>TRBV5-1|14|TRBJ1-6
CASSLSGGNSPLHF
>TRBV2|14|TRBJ2-1
CASSGGLAIGEQFF
>TRBV12-3/TRBV12-4|12|TRBJ2-7
CASSGLLYEQYF
>TRBV3-1|12|TRBJ2-1
CASSQDTGRQFF
>TRBV25-1|12|TRBJ1-5
CASSPRTGVQHF
>TRBV10-3|19|TRBJ2-3
CAISDMTSELAGGPDTQYF
>TRBV14|15|TRBJ2-5
CASSQFTRAWETQYF
>TRBV3-1|16|TRBJ1-1
CASSQASFPSRGEAFF
>TRBV5-1|15|TRBJ1-3
CASSLDLHSGNTIYF
>TRBV9|16|TRBJ2-3
CASSVDVGTSTDTQYF
>TRBV7-2|13|TRBJ2-5
CASSLAASGVSYF
>TRBV7-6|14|TRBJ2-7
CASSFGQGGYEQYF
>TRBV4-1|12|TRBJ2-3
CASSHLADTQYF
>TRBV29-1|14|TRBJ2-7
CSVAPGQGALEQYF
>TRBV7-2|12|TRBJ2-1
CASSLPVGEQFF
>TRBV4-1|13|TRBJ2-7
CASSQDSGYEQYF
>TRBV7-9|18|TRBJ1-2
CASSLVFGTGKAGYGYTF
>TRBV28|13|TRBJ1-2
CASTPAAYYGYTF
>TRBV7-2|15|TRBJ2-3
CASSFASGGTDTQYF
>TRBV5-4|13|TRBJ2-7
CASSLVGSYEQYF
>TRBV3-1|16|TRBJ2-5
CASSQETARHWETQYF
>TRBV4-3|15|TRBJ1-6
CASSQEAQGSSPLHF
>TRBV7-9|10|TRBJ2-5
CASSLETQYF
>TRBV6-1|14|TRBJ1-5
CASSGQGRGQPQHF
>TRBV7-9|12|TRBJ1-4
CASSWAGEKLFF
>TRBV19|15|TRBJ2-2
CASSPGTGGTGELFF
>TRBV7-9|20|TRBJ2-3
CASSNRDSKPGLGITDTQYF
>TRBV20-1|13|TRBJ1-1
CNGPRGPNTEAFF
>TRBV20-1|12|TRBJ2-3
CSAPETTDTQYF